At least ten counts were recorded for the clone carrying this T cell receptor (beta chain). Its target is not known. The data originate from a study of T cell repertoires in cytomegalovirus infection. About the research overall: Used in the study were CMV epitopes, some recently identified and HLA-C-restricted, others well-studied and HLA-B-restricted.

Study-level results: Dominating the ex vivo response were HLA-C-restricted CMV-specific TCR beta clonotypes.

From the reads, TCRdb called clonotypes with MiXCR, one entry per CDR3 protein. The sample consists of roughly 80,000 distinct CDR3 sequences, roughly 25% of them appearing once. In germline, CDR1 is MNHEY, CDR2 SVGEGT. Trimming removed 4 bases from V and 10 bases from J, with 13 bases in between. The CDR3 runs to 12 residues. This TCR derives from a human donor in good health (CMV status not recorded). Some clones in this sample may be carry-over from other donors' samples. The V and J genes are TRBV6-2 or TRBV6-3 and TRBJ1-1; no definite D call. The sample was CD8+ T cells from cultured PBMCs, taken from culture after CMV antigen stimulation. The chain's CDR3 is CASSWDGRGAFF. CDR3 nucleotides: TGTGCCAGCAGTTGGGATGGCCGTGGAGCTTTCTTT.